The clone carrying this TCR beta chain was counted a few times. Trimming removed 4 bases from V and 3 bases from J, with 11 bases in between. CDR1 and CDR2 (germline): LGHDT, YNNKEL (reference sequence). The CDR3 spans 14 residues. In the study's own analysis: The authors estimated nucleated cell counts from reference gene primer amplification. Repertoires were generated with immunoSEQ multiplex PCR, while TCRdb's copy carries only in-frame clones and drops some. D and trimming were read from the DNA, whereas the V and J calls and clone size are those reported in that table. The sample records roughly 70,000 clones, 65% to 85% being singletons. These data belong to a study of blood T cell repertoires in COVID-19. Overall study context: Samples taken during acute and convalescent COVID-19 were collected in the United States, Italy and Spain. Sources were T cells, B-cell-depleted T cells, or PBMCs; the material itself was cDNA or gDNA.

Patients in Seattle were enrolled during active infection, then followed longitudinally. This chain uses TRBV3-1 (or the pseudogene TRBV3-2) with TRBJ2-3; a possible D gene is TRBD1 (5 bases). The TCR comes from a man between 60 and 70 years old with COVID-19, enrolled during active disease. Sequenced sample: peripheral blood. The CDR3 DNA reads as TGTGCCAGCAGCCTCCGGACAATAACAGATACGCAGTATTTT. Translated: CASSLRTITDTQYF.